This entry lists 12 T cell receptor beta chains sequenced from one sample in a study of control samples from healthy donors and cancer patients. Produced via immunoSEQ multiplex PCR; TCRdb's table is partial and in-frame only. The sample lists 45,000 to 60,000 clones; around 90% were seen once. Sequencing used PBMCs. Receptors originate from a man younger than 40 with colorectal cancer.

The V and J genes are TRBV3-1 (or the pseudogene TRBV3-2) and TRBJ1-4; D possibly corresponds to TRBD1 (6 bases). Germline CDR1 and CDR2: LGHDT and YNNKEL (reference sequence). The CDR3 spans 12 residues. V lost 0 bases, J lost 14 bases, and 10 bases lay in between. The CDR3 sequence is CASSQDGRGLFF. The CDR3 region has the DNA TGTGCCAGCAGCCAAGATGGCAGGGGCCTGTTTTTT.

J is TRBJ1-5 and V is TRBV19, with no clear D. V gave up 3 bases and J gave up 5 bases, with 5 bases separating them. Germline-derived CDR1 and CDR2 are LNHDA and SQIVND (reference sequence). The CDR3 is 12 residues long. The CDR3 spells CASSMRDQPQHF. As DNA, the CDR3 is TGTGCCAGTAGTATGCGGGATCAGCCCCAGCATTTT.

The chain links TRBV7-2 to TRBJ1-2, with 9 positions matching TRBD1. Germline values: CDR1 SGHTA, CDR2 FQGNSA. The CDR3 has 14 amino acids. Trimming removed 1 base from V and 5 bases from J; junction bases left unmatched: 2. CDR3 amino acids: CASSLGTGDYGYTF. Written as DNA, the CDR3 is TGTGCCAGCAGCTTAGGGACAGGGGATTATGGCTACACCTTC.

The V gene is TRBV10-3, the J gene TRBJ2-1, with 7 bases lining up with TRBD1. Germline V gene data show CDR1 as ENHRY and CDR2 as SYGVKD. CDR3 length equals 16 residues. V dropped 7 bases and J dropped 0; count of bases not matched to a gene: 9. The CDR3 DNA sequence: TGTGCCATCACGCCCGCGACAGGGAGCTCCTACAATGAGCAGTTCTTC. The encoded protein is CAITPATGSSYNEQFF.

CDR3 in DNA: TGTGCCAGCAGCCCAATCTCCACAACTGGCTACACCTTC. It translates to CASSPISTTGYTF. The chain recombines TRBV7-9 with TRBJ1-2, with unresolved D. This CDR3 has 13 residues. Between the trimmed V and J ends, which lost 5 bases and 7 bases, there was a span of 14 bases. Germline V gene data show CDR1 as SEHNR and CDR2 as FQNEAQ (reference sequence).

The chain recombines TRBV7-8 with TRBJ2-2, with a weak D call TRBD1 (6 bases). CDR3 size: 17 residues. Germline V gene sequence: CDR1 SGHVS, CDR2 FQNEAQ. Deletions cut 0 bases from V and 2 bases from J, with 13 bases between. In nucleotides, the CDR3 is TGTGCCAGCAGCTTAGCGTATTCACAGGGTAACACCGGGGAGCTGTTTTTT. It is translated as CASSLAYSQGNTGELFF. Using reference TRBV7-8 and TRBJ2-2 for the parts outside the CDR3, the full variable domain is GAGVSQSPRYKVAKRGQDVALRCDPISGHVSLFWYQQALGQGPEFLTYFQNEAQLDKSGLPSDRFFAERPEGSVSTLKIQRTQQEDSAVYLCASSLAYSQGNTGELFFGEGSRLTVL.

The chain combines TRBV5-4 with TRBJ2-7; tentatively, D is TRBD1 (5 bases). Between the trimmed V and J ends, which lost 10 bases and 6 bases, there was a span of 14 bases. Looked up from germline, CDR1 is SGHNT and CDR2 is YYREEE (reference sequence). CDR3 length: 11 amino acids. The CDR3 DNA reads as TGTGCCGGGGCCTCGAACGGCGAGCAGTACTTC. It translates to CAGASNGEQYF.

The chain is built from TRBV13 and TRBJ2-2; 10 positions match TRBD1. Germline V CDR1 and CDR2: PRHDT, FYEKMQ (reference sequence). The ends lost 5 bases at V and 5 bases at J; junction bases unmatched: 5. CDR3 size: 15 residues. The CDR3 loop reads CASSLGQGQTGELFF. The CDR3 region has the DNA TGTGCCAGCAGCCTGGGACAGGGGCAGACCGGGGAGCTGTTTTTT.

The DNA for the CDR3 is TGTGCCAGCAGCAAGATGTTGACAGGGGTTGGCGCAGATACGCAGTATTTT. The encoded protein is CASSKMLTGVGADTQYF. This sequence joins TRBV14 and TRBJ2-3; TRBD1 matches 8 bases. CDR3 length: 17 residues. Trimming took 5 bases from V and 4 from J; bases not matched to a gene: 14. Germline CDR1 is SGHDN and CDR2 is FVKESK.

The chain has TRBV3-1 (or the pseudogene TRBV3-2) and TRBJ2-6, with 8 bases aligning to TRBD2. J lost 3 bases, V lost 4 bases, and 20 bases had no gene match. Per the germline V gene, CDR1 is LGHDT and CDR2 is YNNKEL (reference sequence). The CDR3 has 21 amino acids. CDR3 sequence: CASSLESIREGIYSGANVLTF. The CDR3 DNA sequence: TGTGCCAGCAGCCTCGAGTCTATCCGGGAGGGGATTTATAGTGGGGCCAACGTCCTGACTTTC.

The chain combines TRBV24-1 with TRBJ2-5; 9 bases are shared with TRBD1. CDR1 is KGHDR and CDR2 is SFDVKD in the germline V gene. V dropped 4 bases and J dropped 4; count of bases not matched to a gene: 6. The length of the CDR3 is 15 residues. Written as DNA, the CDR3 is TGTGCCACCAGTGAAGTGGGACAGGGAGGAGAGACCCAGTACTTC. Encoded protein: CATSEVGQGGETQYF.

The rearrangement uses TRBV2 and TRBJ1-2, with D uncertain. CDR3 length equals 13 residues. Looked up from germline, CDR1 is SNHLY and CDR2 is FYNNEI. The germline V and J ends were trimmed by 6 bases and 4 bases, with 12 bases remaining between them. CDR3 region: CASSTKGSYGYTF. CDR3 nucleotide sequence: TGTGCCAGCAGCACTAAGGGATCCTATGGCTACACCTTC.